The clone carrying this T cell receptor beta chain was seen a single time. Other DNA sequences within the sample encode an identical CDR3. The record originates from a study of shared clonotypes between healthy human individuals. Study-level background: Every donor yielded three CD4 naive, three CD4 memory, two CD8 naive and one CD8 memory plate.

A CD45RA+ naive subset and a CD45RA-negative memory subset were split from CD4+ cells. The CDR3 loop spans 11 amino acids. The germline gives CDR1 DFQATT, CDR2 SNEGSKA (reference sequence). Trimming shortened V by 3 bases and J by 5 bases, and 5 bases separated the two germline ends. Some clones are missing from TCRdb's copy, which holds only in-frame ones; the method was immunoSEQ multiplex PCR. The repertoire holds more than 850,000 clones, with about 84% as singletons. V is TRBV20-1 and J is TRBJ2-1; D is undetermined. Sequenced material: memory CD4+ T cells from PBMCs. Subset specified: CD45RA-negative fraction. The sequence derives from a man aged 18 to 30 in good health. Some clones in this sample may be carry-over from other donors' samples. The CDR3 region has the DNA TGCAGTGCTAGTGTGGACAATGAGCAGTTCTTC. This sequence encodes CSASVDNEQFF.